The clone carrying this T cell receptor beta chain was observed once. The sample belongs to a study of blood T cell repertoires in COVID-19. Study information: Nucleic acid was either cDNA or gDNA, and it came from T cells, B-cell-depleted T cells, or PBMCs.

Germline CDR1 SGHRS, CDR2 YFSETQ. The J segment lost 5 bases and the V segment lost 0 bases, leaving 4 bases of the junction unmatched. The CDR3 is 17 amino acids. The protocol was immunoSEQ multiplex PCR, while the TCRdb copy is restricted to in-frame clones and leaves out a portion. The sample holds more than 95,000 clones, approximately 90% seen once. The chain couples TRBV5-1 to TRBJ2-5, with 16 bases matching TRBD2. The sequenced sample consisted of peripheral blood. This receptor was taken from a woman aged 80 or over with acute or convalescent COVID-19. In DNA form, the CDR3 reads TGCGCCAGCAGCTTGGCGGGACTAGCGGGGGGGCCGGAGACCCAGTACTTC. Its protein is CASSLAGLAGGPETQYF. The whole variable domain, remainder taken from reference TRBV5-1 and TRBJ2-5, is KAGVTQTPRYLIKTRGQQVTLSCSPISGHRSVSWYQQTPGQGLQFLFEYFSETQRNKGNFPGRFSGRQFSNSRSEMNVSTLELGDSALYLCASSLAGLAGGPETQYFGPGTRLLVL.